This T cell receptor beta chain was recovered during a study of CD8+ T cells in alopecia areata. Reverse transcribed after extraction, RNA yielded cDNA as the sequencing template. Assay: immunoSEQ multiplex PCR; the TCRdb copy retains only in-frame clones and omits some. This table has about 160,000 clones, about three fifths appearing once. General study findings and limits: It was less clear whether patients shared TCRs than it was in mice, possibly because of HLA. Clonality was higher in lesional than normal scalp, especially in alopecia totalis/universalis.

Comments on this clone: The antigen remains unidentified.

Treatment defined: oral pan-JAK inhibitor, 5-10 mg twice daily. The CDR3 consists of 12 residues. CDR1 and CDR2 (germline): SNHLY, FYNNEI. V dropped 6 bases and J dropped 0 bases, with 6 bases sitting between them. This clonotype originated in a human donor with alopecia areata. The V call is TRBV2, the J call TRBJ2-7, with no clear D. The sequences come from CD4+ T cells sorted from blood, collected at week 4, from a patient treated with tofacitinib. Here the CDR3 reads CASSESSYEQYF. The DNA of the CDR3 is TGTGCCAGCAGCGAAAGCTCCTACGAGCAGTACTTC. The variable domain in full, with the rest retrieved from reference TRBV2 and TRBJ2-7, is EPEVTQTPSHQVTQMGQEVILRCVPISNHLYFYWYRQILGQKVEFLVSFYNNEISEKSEIFDDQFSVERPDGSNFTLKIRSTKLEDSAMYFCASSESSYEQYFGPGTRLTVT.